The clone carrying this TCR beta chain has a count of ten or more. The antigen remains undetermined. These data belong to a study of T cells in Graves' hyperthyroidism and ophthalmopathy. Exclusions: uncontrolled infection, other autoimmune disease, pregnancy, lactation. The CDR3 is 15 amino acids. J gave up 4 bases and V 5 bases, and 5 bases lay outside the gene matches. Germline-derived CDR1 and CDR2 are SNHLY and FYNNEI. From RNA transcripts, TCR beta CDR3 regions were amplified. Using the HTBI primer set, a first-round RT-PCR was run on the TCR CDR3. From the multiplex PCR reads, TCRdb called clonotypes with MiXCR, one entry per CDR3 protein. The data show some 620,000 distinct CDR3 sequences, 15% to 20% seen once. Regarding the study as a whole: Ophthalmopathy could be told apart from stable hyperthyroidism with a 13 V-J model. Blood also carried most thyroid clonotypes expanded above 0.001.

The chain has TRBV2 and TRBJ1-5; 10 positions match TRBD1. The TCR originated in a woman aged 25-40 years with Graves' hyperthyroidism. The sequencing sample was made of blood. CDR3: CASSRDRGNNQPQHF. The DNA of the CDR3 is TGTGCCAGCAGTAGGGACAGGGGAAATAATCAGCCCCAGCATTTT.